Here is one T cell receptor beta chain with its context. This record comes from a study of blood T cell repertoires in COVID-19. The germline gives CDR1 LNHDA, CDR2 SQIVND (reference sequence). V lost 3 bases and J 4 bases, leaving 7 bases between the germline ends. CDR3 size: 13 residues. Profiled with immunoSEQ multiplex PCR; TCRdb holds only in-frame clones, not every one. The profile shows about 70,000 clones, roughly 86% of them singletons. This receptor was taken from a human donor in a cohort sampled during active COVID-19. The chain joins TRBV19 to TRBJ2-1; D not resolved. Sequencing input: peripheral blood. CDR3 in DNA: TGTGCCAGTAGTATTGCCAGATACAATGAGCAGTTCTTC. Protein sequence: CASSIARYNEQFF.